These T cell receptor beta chains were read from a single sample in a study of T cell repertoires in cytomegalovirus infection. Antigens for these TCRs are unknown. MiXCR, applied by TCRdb to the reads, yields one record per CDR3 protein. The sample holds about 740,000 distinct CDR3 sequences; roughly a third are singletons and the top ten take roughly 20%. Sequenced material: cultured PBMCs, taken from culture after CMV antigen stimulation. These receptors were taken from a human donor in good health (CMV status not recorded). Some clones in this sample may be carry-over from other donors' samples. Each CDR3 is given with its conserved first and last residue. The D gene is left open where the match is weak. Some rows have no size entry. The others give once, few or many, or a class for an expanded clone.

cdr3_nt cdr3_aa v_call clone_size j_call d_call
TGTGCCAGCAGTCCTGGGTACAGGCTGGGTTACGAGCAGTACTTC CASSPGYRLGYEQYF TRBV7-8 NA TRBJ2-7 NA
TGTGCCAGCAGTCGACCGGCCGCCCGGGCGGATACGCAGTATTTT CASSRPAARADTQYF TRBV7-2 NA TRBJ2-3 NA
TGTGCCAGCAGCCAAGATTTAGCCAGGGTTCGCACCGGGGAGCTGTTTTTT CASSQDLARVRTGELFF TRBV4-2 NA TRBJ2-2 NA
TGTGCCAGCAGCTCTCGTAGCGGGGGGGCCTACAATGAGCAGTTCTTC CASSSRSGGAYNEQFF TRBV11-1 few TRBJ2-1 TRBD2
TGTGCCAGCAGCTTAACGGCGGGGGGGCCCCATACGCAGTATTTT CASSLTAGGPHTQYF TRBV7-8 NA TRBJ2-3 TRBD2
TGTGCCAGTACCCTCGCGGGAGGGGACCCCTACTTC CASTLAGGDPYF TRBV19 NA TRBJ2-4 TRBD2
TGTGCCAGCAGATCCACAGGGTTGGGAAACACCATATATTTT CASRSTGLGNTIYF TRBV14 NA TRBJ1-3 NA
TGTGCCAGCAGCCTCCCCGGGTTCCTAGGGTACGAGCAGTACTTC CASSLPGFLGYEQYF TRBV11-2 NA TRBJ2-7 NA
TGTGCCAGCAGCTTAGGAGGGAGGCCCCTTTCCGAGCAGTACTTC CASSLGGRPLSEQYF TRBV7-9 NA TRBJ2-7 NA
TGTGCCAGCAGCCGCACCGGGAGGTACGAGCAGTACTTC CASSRTGRYEQYF TRBV7-9 NA TRBJ2-7 TRBD2
TGTGCCAGCAGCTTAGTTCACGCCGGGCAGCCCCAGCATTTT CASSLVHAGQPQHF TRBV7-2 many TRBJ1-5 NA
TGTGCCAGCAGCCTAAGGACAGGGGGCGCGGTGTTGAACACTGAAGCTTTCTTT CASSLRTGGAVLNTEAFF TRBV7-6 many TRBJ1-1 TRBD1
TGTGCCAGCAGCGGGGGGCGCGACACTGAAGCTTTCTTT CASSGGRDTEAFF TRBV2 few TRBJ1-1 NA
TGCGCCAGCAGTCAATCTGGTGCAGATACGCAGTATTTT CASSQSGADTQYF TRBV23-1 NA TRBJ2-3 NA
TGTGCCAGCAGTCGAGGCGGGAAGTACAATGAGCAGTTCTTC CASSRGGKYNEQFF TRBV6-1 few TRBJ2-1 NA
TGTGCCAGCACCCTTCTAGCGGGAAGCTCCTACAATGAGCAGTTCTTC CASTLLAGSSYNEQFF TRBV6-1 few TRBJ2-1 TRBD2
TGTGCCAGCAGTTTAAGGGACAGGGGTTCTGAAAAACTGTTTTTT CASSLRDRGSEKLFF TRBV12-3/TRBV12-4 NA TRBJ1-4 TRBD1
TGTGCCAGTGGCCGGGACAGGGTGTCTGAAGCTTTCTTT CASGRDRVSEAFF TRBV19 NA TRBJ1-1 TRBD1
TGTGCCATCAGTCGACTAGCGGGACCCTCCTACGAGCAGTACTTC CAISRLAGPSYEQYF TRBV10-3 few TRBJ2-7 TRBD2
TGTGCCAGCAGCCAGCTTCCGGGACACTCATTCCGGGCATTTTCACCCCTCCACTTT CASSQLPGHSFRAFSPLHF TRBV7-2 few TRBJ1-6 NA
TGTGCCAGCAGCTTGGGACAAACCTCCACCGGGGAGCTGTTTTTT CASSLGQTSTGELFF TRBV7-9 few TRBJ2-2 NA
TGTGCCAGCTCACCACCGTGGCAGGGGGCGTTTAAACCTCCAGATACGCAGTATTTT CASSPPWQGAFKPPDTQYF TRBV18 NA TRBJ2-3 TRBD1
TGTGCCAGCAGCTCCGCGGAGGGAGCCTATGGCTACACCTTC CASSSAEGAYGYTF TRBV28 NA TRBJ1-2 NA
TGTGCCAGCAGTTTATCCAGGGACAGGGTATTGTTTGGCTACAATGAGCAGTTCTTC CASSLSRDRVLFGYNEQFF TRBV27 few TRBJ2-1 TRBD1
TGTGCCAGCAGCTTAGCCCGGACAGTCAGGGAGACCCAGTACTTC CASSLARTVRETQYF TRBV7-2 many TRBJ2-5 NA
TGTGCCAGCAGCCAAATCCGGGGAGGGGATGAGCAGTTCTTC CASSQIRGGDEQFF TRBV11-3 few TRBJ2-1 TRBD2
TGCAGTGCTAGGAGGCAGGGGGCCTACGAGCAGTACTTC CSARRQGAYEQYF TRBV20-1 NA TRBJ2-7 TRBD1
TGTGCCAGCAGTTCCTACGGGTCTAGTAGTTATCAGCCCCAGCATTTT CASSSYGSSSYQPQHF TRBV6-2/TRBV6-3 NA TRBJ1-5 NA
TGTGCCAGCAGCCCCGGACTAGCCTTCTCCACAGATACGCAGTATTTT CASSPGLAFSTDTQYF TRBV7-9 few TRBJ2-3 TRBD2
TGTGCCACCAAGCGCCCCGACCGCAGCTCCTACGAGCAGTACTTC CATKRPDRSSYEQYF TRBV6-1 few TRBJ2-7 NA
TGCGCCAGCAGTGAGACCCAGGCGAACACAGATACGCAGTATTTT CASSETQANTDTQYF TRBV10-2 once TRBJ2-3 NA
TGTGCCAGCACCCCGGCGGCTAGCGGTTCGGATACGCAGTATTTT CASTPAASGSDTQYF TRBV5-4 NA TRBJ2-3 TRBD2
TGTGCCAGCAGCCCTAGTTGGGAGGACACAGATACGCAGTATTTT CASSPSWEDTDTQYF TRBV11-2 few TRBJ2-3 NA
TGCAGTGCTAGAGATGTAGGGCCCCCTAGCGGGATGCACGAGCAGTACTTC CSARDVGPPSGMHEQYF TRBV20-1 once TRBJ2-7 TRBD2
TGTGCCAGCAGCTTAGATTTGTTAGGGGTTGGCTACACCTTC CASSLDLLGVGYTF TRBV7-9 NA TRBJ1-2 NA
TGTGCCAGCAGTGAACGGACGGCGCCCTACGAGCAGTACTTC CASSERTAPYEQYF TRBV6-1 few TRBJ2-7 NA
TGTGCCAGCAGTTTTCAGGGACACCAACAGGGAGCTTTCTTT CASSFQGHQQGAFF TRBV12-3/TRBV12-4 few TRBJ1-1 NA
TGTGCCAGCTCCGCGCCGGAGTTCACAGATACGCAGTATTTT CASSAPEFTDTQYF TRBV11-2 few TRBJ2-3 NA